These 10 T cell receptor beta chains originate from one sample sequenced in a study of blood T cell repertoires in COVID-19. Using immunoSEQ multiplex PCR, the repertoire was profiled, and TCRdb retains in-frame clones only, with some absent. Of tens of thousands of clones in the sample, about 91% were seen once. The sample was peripheral blood. The source is a human donor with active COVID-19. The donor label of this sample is uncertain.

CDR3 sequence (DNA): TGCGCCAGCAGCCCTCCGGGAACCGAGGGCTACACCTTC. It specifies CASSPPGTEGYTF. The rearrangement uses TRBV5-1 and TRBJ1-2; D is unresolved. This CDR3 spans 13 amino acids. The V end was cut by 4 bases, the J end by 8 bases, with 15 bases between. Germline CDR1 reads SGHRS; CDR2 reads YFSETQ.

This clone was counted a single time. The gene calls are TRBV1 and TRBJ2-5; the D call in the table, TRBD2, was not verified against the DNA. TRBV1 is shown as a pseudogene. This CDR3 contains 12 residues. The CDR3 is CTSRGGVETQYF. CDR3 DNA sequence: TGCACCAGCAGGGGGGGGGTTGAGACCCAGTACTTC.

The chain carries TRBV6-2 or TRBV6-3 and TRBJ1-1; 7 bases align to TRBD1. This CDR3 is 14 amino acids long. Germline trimming cut 3 bases from V and 1 base from J; bases unmatched to any gene: 2. In germline, CDR1 is MNHEY, CDR2 SVGEGT. CDR3 in DNA: TGTGCCAGCAGTTATGGGGACAGGAACACTGAAGCTTTCTTT. It encodes CASSYGDRNTEAFF.

The chain has TRBV10-3 and TRBJ1-2; perhaps TRBD1 as D (5 bases). Germline V gives CDR1 ENHRY, CDR2 SYGVKD. This CDR3 spans 13 amino acids. V gave up 6 bases and J gave up 3 bases, with 11 bases separating them. Here the CDR3 reads CAIRKDNDYGYTF. For the CDR3, the DNA is TGTGCCATCAGGAAGGACAACGACTATGGCTACACCTTC.

The chain has TRBV6-2 or TRBV6-3 and TRBJ2-7; the D is unclear. Trimming left V 6 bases short and J 1 base short, with 19 bases between. The CDR3 has 16 amino acids. In germline, CDR1 is MNHEY, CDR2 SVGEGT. CDR3 protein: CASSPPMGSPSYEQYF. In DNA form, the CDR3 reads TGTGCCAGCAGCCCTCCGATGGGCAGCCCATCCTACGAGCAGTACTTC.

The CDR3 DNA reads as TGCGCCAGCAGTGTCACAGGGGTGGACACCGGGGAGCTGTTTTTT. Encoded protein: CASSVTGVDTGELFF. J is TRBJ2-2 and V is TRBV5-1, with 7 bases matching TRBD1. After removal of 5 bases from V and 3 bases from J, the junction contained 7 bases not matched to a gene. Germline assignment: CDR1 SGHRS and CDR2 YFSETQ. The CDR3 is 15 residues long.

This clone was counted only a few times. The chain joins TRBV7-8 to TRBJ2-1, with D possibly being TRBD2 (6 bases). Germline V gene lookup returns CDR1 SGHVS and CDR2 FQNEAQ. The CDR3 contains 14 residues. Deletions cut 5 bases from V and 9 bases from J, with 17 bases between. The CDR3 bases are TGTGCCAGCAGCCATTCGATCGGGGGAGGTGAGCAGTTCTTC. Its protein is CASSHSIGGGEQFF.

The chain couples TRBV2 to TRBJ1-3; 10 positions agree with TRBD1. The germline V gene has CDR1 SNHLY and CDR2 FYNNEI. The CDR3 runs 17 residues. With 6 bases clipped from V and 4 bases from J, the junction kept 12 bases outside the gene matches. The CDR3 here is CASRGLGQGIEGNTIYF. In nucleotides, the CDR3 is TGTGCCAGCAGGGGCCTGGGACAGGGGATAGAGGGAAACACCATATATTTT.

The chain employs TRBV7-9 and TRBJ2-2, with a weak D call TRBD1 (6 bases). The CDR3 has 14 residues. The ends were cut back, 5 bases at V and 1 base at J, with 8 bases in the middle. Germline V CDR1 and CDR2: SEHNR, FQNEAQ (reference sequence). The CDR3 nucleotides read TGTGCCAGCAGCACACAGGGGAACACCGGGGAGCTGTTTTTT. It encodes CASSTQGNTGELFF.

The rearrangement uses TRBV6-4 and TRBJ1-6, with TRBD1 identical over 7 bases. This CDR3 contains 15 residues. The germline V gene has CDR1 MRHNA and CDR2 SNTAGT. With V trimmed by 6 bases and J by 8 bases, 10 bases remained unmatched. CDR3 sequence reads: CASRIPKGAHSPLHF. In DNA, the CDR3 is TGTGCCAGCAGGATACCAAAGGGGGCCCATTCACCCCTCCACTTT.